These 32 T cell receptor beta chains were sequenced from one sample in a study of OX40 agonist ivuxolimab in advanced cancers. Some clones are missing from TCRdb's copy, which holds only in-frame ones; the method was immunoSEQ multiplex PCR. The sample yields some 80,000 clones, about 81% seen once. The sequencing used CD4+ or CD8+ T cells sorted from blood, collected in a trial of the OX40 agonist ivuxolimab. The source is an adult with an advanced solid tumor such as melanoma, head and neck, liver or kidney cancer.

This clone was found once. This chain's CDR3 is CASSGQGMANYGYTF. CDR3 sequence (DNA): TGTGCCAGCAGCGGACAGGGGATGGCTAACTATGGCTACACCTTC. The V gene is TRBV6-6, the J gene TRBJ1-2; 9 positions agree with TRBD1. The CDR3 covers 15 residues. The junction had 5 bases not matched to a gene; V was cut back by 6 bases and J by 0 bases. Germline CDR1 MNHNY, CDR2 SVGAGI (reference sequence).

The gene calls are TRBV7-3 and TRBJ2-3; D remains unclear. The CDR3 runs 12 residues. V shed 5 bases and J shed 4 bases, with 7 bases lying between them. CDR1 SGHTA and CDR2 FQGTGA come from the germline V gene. This CDR3 reads CASSAYSDTQYF. For the CDR3, the DNA is TGTGCCAGCAGCGCCTATTCAGATACGCAGTATTTT.

V is TRBV6-5 and J is TRBJ1-1, with unresolved D. The germline gives CDR1 MNHEY, CDR2 SVGAGI. The CDR3 covers 16 residues. The V and J ends lost 2 bases and 0 bases respectively, with 13 bases between them. In nucleotides, the CDR3 is TGTGCCAGCAGTTACGCCCGAGGGAGCCTGAACACTGAAGCTTTCTTT. Translating gives CASSYARGSLNTEAFF.

This clone was counted once. The rearrangement joins TRBV6-6 to TRBJ2-7; D might be TRBD2 (5 bases). This CDR3 comprises 12 residues. Germline lookup yields CDR1 MNHNY and CDR2 SVGAGI (reference sequence). Trimming removed 6 bases from V and 4 bases from J, with 10 bases in between. CDR3 DNA: TGTGCCAGCAGCCCGGACTTGTACGAGCAGTACTTC. This codes for CASSPDLYEQYF.

The chain is built from TRBV2 and TRBJ2-5; 7 bases line up with TRBD1. This CDR3 is 14 amino acids long. CDR1 is SNHLY and CDR2 is FYNNEI in the germline V gene. The trim removed 4 bases at V and 2 bases at J, leaving 4 bases unmatched. CDR3 loop: CASSVQGNQETQYF. In nucleotides, the CDR3 is TGTGCCAGCAGTGTACAGGGGAATCAAGAGACCCAGTACTTC. The variable domain in full, completed from reference TRBV2 and TRBJ2-5, reads EPEVTQTPSHQVTQMGQEVILRCVPISNHLYFYWYRQILGQKVEFLVSFYNNEISEKSEIFDDQFSVERPDGSNFTLKIRSTKLEDSAMYFCASSVQGNQETQYFGPGTRLLVL.

This clone was picked up one time. V is TRBV10-3 and J is TRBJ1-2, with TRBD1 matching 7 bases. This CDR3 has 16 residues. CDR1 and CDR2 from the germline V gene are ENHRY and SYGVKD. V was clipped by 4 bases and J by 4 bases; unmatched bases: 12. The CDR3 protein is CAISGQFLGTAYGYTF. CDR3 DNA: TGTGCCATCAGTGGGCAATTTTTAGGGACAGCCTATGGCTACACCTTC.

This clone was detected only a few times. The chain has TRBV30 and TRBJ1-2; no definite D call. In germline, CDR1 is GTSNPN, CDR2 SVGIG (reference sequence). V lost 2 bases and J 2 bases, leaving 3 bases between the germline ends. The CDR3 consists of 11 residues. DNA of the CDR3: TGTGCCTGGAGTCGGAACTATGGCTACACCTTC. Translated, it gives CAWSRNYGYTF.

The chain combines TRBV5-4 with TRBJ1-2; 8 bases agree with TRBD1. Germline V gene data show CDR1 as SGHNT and CDR2 as YYREEE (reference sequence). V dropped 4 bases and J dropped 6; count of bases not matched to a gene: 8. The CDR3 contains 14 residues. In DNA form, the CDR3 reads TGTGCCAGCAGCCTAGGACAGGGAATGGATGGCTACACCTTC. Translation gives CASSLGQGMDGYTF.

This sequence joins TRBV21-1 and TRBJ1-2; TRBD1, the table's D call, was not compared with the DNA. TRBV21-1 counts as a pseudogene. This CDR3 contains 17 residues. The CDR3 reads CASSKAAWDRRGYGYTF. Written as DNA, the CDR3 is TGTGCCAGCAGCAAAGCAGCCTGGGACAGAAGGGGGTATGGCTACACCTTC.

The chain joins TRBV18 to TRBJ1-5; 7 nucleotides agree with TRBD1. The CDR3 loop spans 15 amino acids. The germline gives CDR1 KGHSH, CDR2 LQKENI. V shed 1 base and J 2 bases; nucleotides not matched to a gene: 2. The CDR3 DNA is TGTGCCAGCTCACCACAGGGGGCTGGCAATCAGCCCCAGCATTTT. Amino acid sequence: CASSPQGAGNQPQHF.

The gene calls are TRBV18 and TRBJ1-4; 7 nucleotides match TRBD1. This CDR3 region has 18 residues. V was clipped by 2 bases and J by 0 bases; unmatched bases: 9. CDR1 and CDR2 from the germline V gene are KGHSH and LQKENI. CDR3 bases: TGTGCCAGCTCACCAAGAACAAATACAGGGGCAACTAATGAAAAACTGTTTTTT. The encoded protein is CASSPRTNTGATNEKLFF.

This chain links TRBV10-2 with TRBJ2-1; 10 nucleotides agree with TRBD2. Germline CDR1 reads WSHSY; CDR2 reads SAAADI. This CDR3 is 15 amino acids long. J gave up 7 bases and V 6 bases, and 9 bases lay outside the gene matches. The CDR3 nucleotides are TGCGCCAGCAGGAGAAGCGGGGGGGCGGGGAATGAGCAGTTCTTC. It yields the protein CASRRSGGAGNEQFF.

The chain uses TRBV27 and TRBJ2-3; D not resolved. V gave up 3 bases and J gave up 1 base, with 8 bases separating them. The CDR3 is made up of 14 amino acids. Germline-derived CDR1 and CDR2 are MNHEY and SMNVEV (reference sequence). CDR3 sequence reads: CASSFSGRTDTQYF. Here the CDR3 DNA reads TGTGCCAGCAGTTTTTCGGGCCGCACAGATACGCAGTATTTT.

This chain links TRBV6-5 with TRBJ1-3; D remains unclear. The CDR3 length is 14 residues. The V gene lost 4 bases and the J gene lost 1 base, with 8 bases spanning the gap. Germline CDR1 MNHEY, CDR2 SVGAGI. The DNA for the CDR3 is TGTGCCAGCAGTTTTAAGTTGTCTGGAAACACCATATATTTT. It is translated as CASSFKLSGNTIYF.

This chain connects TRBV19 to TRBJ1-2; D is uncertain. V gave up 5 bases and J gave up 0 bases, with 13 bases separating them. The CDR3 is made up of 15 amino acids. Germline V lookup: CDR1 LNHDA, CDR2 SQIVND (reference sequence). The CDR3 reads CASSLGHGANYGYTF. The CDR3 DNA reads as TGTGCCAGTAGTTTAGGGCACGGGGCTAACTATGGCTACACCTTC. Using reference TRBV19 and TRBJ1-2 for the parts outside the CDR3, the full variable domain is DGGITQSPKYLFRKEGQNVTLSCEQNLNHDAMYWYRQDPGQGLRLIYYSQIVNDFQKGDIAEGYSVSREKKESFPLTVTSAQKNPTAFYLCASSLGHGANYGYTFGSGTRLTVV.

This chain uses TRBV29-1 with TRBJ1-2, with D perhaps TRBD1 (5 bases). The germline V and J ends were trimmed by 4 bases and 7 bases, with 13 bases remaining between them. Germline values: CDR1 SQVTM, CDR2 ANQGSEA. The CDR3 runs to 12 residues. The chain's CDR3 is CSVGEGPGGYTF. The CDR3 DNA sequence: TGCAGCGTTGGCGAGGGGCCCGGTGGCTACACCTTC.

The rearrangement uses TRBV19 and TRBJ1-1; 8 bases fit TRBD1. With V trimmed by 3 bases and J by 2 bases, 11 bases remained unmatched. Looked up from germline, CDR1 is LNHDA and CDR2 is SQIVND (reference sequence). This CDR3 comprises 17 residues. CDR3 coding DNA: TGTGCCAGTAGTATTAGGGTCAGGGGGCCAGGAAACACTGAAGCTTTCTTT. It codes for CASSIRVRGPGNTEAFF.

The chain recombines TRBV11-3 with TRBJ1-1, with 7 positions matching TRBD1. The ends lost 5 bases at V and 10 bases at J; junction bases unmatched: 7. CDR3 length equals 12 residues. Germline CDR1 is SGHNT and CDR2 is YENEEA. The CDR3 bases are TGTGCCAGCAGCCCAGAGGCAGGGGGAGCTTTCTTT. This codes for CASSPEAGGAFF.

The V call is TRBV19, the J call TRBJ2-2; TRBD1 matches 10 bases. The germline CDR1 and CDR2 sequences are LNHDA and SQIVND (reference sequence). The CDR3 has 14 amino acids. The V gene end was trimmed by 5 bases and the J gene end by 4 bases; junction bases not matched to a gene: 1. The CDR3 region is CASSWTGGTGELFF. DNA of the CDR3: TGTGCCAGTAGTTGGACAGGGGGCACCGGGGAGCTGTTTTTT. The full variable domain, with the rest looked up from reference TRBV19 and TRBJ2-2, is DGGITQSPKYLFRKEGQNVTLSCEQNLNHDAMYWYRQDPGQGLRLIYYSQIVNDFQKGDIAEGYSVSREKKESFPLTVTSAQKNPTAFYLCASSWTGGTGELFFGEGSRLTVL.

The chain couples TRBV9 to TRBJ2-3; D unclear. This CDR3 region has 15 residues. The V end was cut by 0 bases, the J end by 6 bases, with 14 bases between. CDR1 SGDLS and CDR2 YYNGEE come from the germline V gene. The CDR3 DNA reads TGTGCCAGCAGCGTAGTCCTTAACGGTAAGGATACGCAGTATTTT. This translates into CASSVVLNGKDTQYF.

CDR3 coding DNA: TGTGCCAGCAGCTCTAGACAGGACCCTAACTATGGCTACACCTTC. This codes for CASSSRQDPNYGYTF. The chain is built from TRBV7-8 and TRBJ1-2; D may be TRBD1 (6 bases). The V gene's germline CDR1 is SGHVS and CDR2 FQNEAQ. The CDR3 has 15 amino acids. Trimming left V 4 bases short and J 0 bases short, with 12 bases between. Full variable domain (outside the CDR3, taken from reference TRBV7-8 and TRBJ1-2): GAGVSQSPRYKVAKRGQDVALRCDPISGHVSLFWYQQALGQGPEFLTYFQNEAQLDKSGLPSDRFFAERPEGSVSTLKIQRTQQEDSAVYLCASSSRQDPNYGYTFGSGTRLTVV.

The DNA of the CDR3 is TGTGCCAGCAGTTACTCCAAATGGGATGAGCAGTTCTTC. Its translation: CASSYSKWDEQFF. The rearrangement joins TRBV6-6 to TRBJ2-1; no firm D call. Germline assignment: CDR1 MNHNY and CDR2 SVGAGI (reference sequence). Between the trimmed V and J ends, which lost 0 bases and 8 bases, there was a span of 8 bases. The CDR3 contains 13 residues.

V is TRBV18 and J is TRBJ2-1; 13 positions agree with TRBD2. The V gene end was trimmed by 3 bases and the J gene end by 7 bases; junction bases not matched to a gene: 3. The CDR3 has 15 amino acids. The V gene's germline CDR1 is KGHSH and CDR2 LQKENI. CDR3 nucleotide sequence: TGTGCCAGCTCACCCCCGGGACTAGCGGGAAATGAGCAGTTCTTC. Translating gives CASSPPGLAGNEQFF.

This chain connects TRBV6-5 to TRBJ1-3; D gene uncertain. The CDR3 is 13 residues long. Per the germline V gene, CDR1 is MNHEY and CDR2 is SVGAGI. V was shortened by 10 bases and J by 2 bases, with 12 bases between the two germline ends. The CDR3, as DNA: TGTGCCACAAAGAGCTTGACTGGAAACACCATATATTTT. It encodes CATKSLTGNTIYF.

The gene calls are TRBV7-8 and TRBJ2-3; TRBD2 is a possible D gene (6 bases). This CDR3 has 20 amino acids. Trimming left V 5 bases short and J 0 bases short, with 27 bases between. The germline V gene has CDR1 SGHVS and CDR2 FQNEAQ. In DNA, the CDR3 is TGTGCCAGCAGCCTGCCCGCCGGGACTGGGACCCCTTTTAGCACAGATACGCAGTATTTT. This encodes CASSLPAGTGTPFSTDTQYF.

The rearrangement joins TRBV15 to TRBJ1-4; 10 bases line up with TRBD1. J gave up 8 bases and V 7 bases, and 7 bases lay outside the gene matches. CDR1 LNHNV and CDR2 YYDKDF come from the germline V gene (reference sequence). The CDR3 contains 14 residues. CDR3 nucleotides: TGTGCCACCACCATTGACAGGGGGCGGGAAAAACTGTTTTTT. Protein sequence: CATTIDRGREKLFF.

CDR3 in DNA: TGTGCCAGTAGTCCCAGGGGCTCAGGGGGGGATGAAAAACTGTTTTTT. Encoded protein: CASSPRGSGGDEKLFF. The chain recombines TRBV19 with TRBJ1-4; TRBD1 aligns across 7 bases. CDR3 length: 16 residues. J lost 6 bases, V lost 5 bases, and 12 bases had no gene match. CDR1 is LNHDA and CDR2 is SQIVND in the germline V gene (reference sequence).

This chain uses TRBV6-5 with TRBJ2-7, with 9 bases that match TRBD2. The V gene's germline CDR1 is MNHEY and CDR2 SVGAGI. Unmatched junction bases numbered 8, after V lost 6 bases and J lost 2 bases. The CDR3 is 15 residues long. The CDR3 DNA reads TGTGCCAGCAGCTCAGCGGGGGGCGGTACCTACGAGCAGTACTTC. Protein: CASSSAGGGTYEQYF.

This chain uses TRBV6-1 with TRBJ2-7; TRBD1 aligns across 9 bases. The germline gives CDR1 MNHNS, CDR2 SASEGT. Trimming cost V 1 base and J 5 bases; bases outside gene matches: 12. The CDR3 is 17 amino acids. This CDR3 reads CASSEVMSGTGPNEQYF. The CDR3 bases are TGTGCCAGCAGTGAAGTAATGTCCGGGACAGGGCCCAACGAGCAGTACTTC.

The chain employs TRBV27 and TRBJ1-5; 7 bases are a match to TRBD1. Trimming at V came to 6 bases and at J to 4 bases, leaving 9 bases not matched to a gene. Germline V CDR1 and CDR2: MNHEY, SMNVEV (reference sequence). The CDR3 is 15 residues long. This chain's CDR3 is CASRFTPGGNQPQHF. CDR3 DNA sequence: TGTGCCAGCAGATTTACCCCAGGGGGAAATCAGCCCCAGCATTTT.

V usage is TRBV19 and J usage is TRBJ2-5, with 7 bases lining up with TRBD2. This CDR3 contains 16 residues. V dropped 5 bases and J dropped 4; count of bases not matched to a gene: 13. Germline CDR1 and CDR2: LNHDA and SQIVND (reference sequence). The CDR3 DNA reads as TGTGCCAGTAGTCCTCAGCGACTAGCCCGCGGAGAGACCCAGTACTTC. It encodes CASSPQRLARGETQYF.

This chain links TRBV7-2 with TRBJ2-7, with unresolved D. This CDR3 has 13 residues. Germline CDR1 is SGHTA and CDR2 is FQGNSA. V gave up 1 base and J gave up 5 bases, with 9 bases separating them. In DNA form, the CDR3 reads TGTGCCAGCAGCTTAGTTTTCCTCGACGAGCAGTACTTC. This sequence encodes CASSLVFLDEQYF.